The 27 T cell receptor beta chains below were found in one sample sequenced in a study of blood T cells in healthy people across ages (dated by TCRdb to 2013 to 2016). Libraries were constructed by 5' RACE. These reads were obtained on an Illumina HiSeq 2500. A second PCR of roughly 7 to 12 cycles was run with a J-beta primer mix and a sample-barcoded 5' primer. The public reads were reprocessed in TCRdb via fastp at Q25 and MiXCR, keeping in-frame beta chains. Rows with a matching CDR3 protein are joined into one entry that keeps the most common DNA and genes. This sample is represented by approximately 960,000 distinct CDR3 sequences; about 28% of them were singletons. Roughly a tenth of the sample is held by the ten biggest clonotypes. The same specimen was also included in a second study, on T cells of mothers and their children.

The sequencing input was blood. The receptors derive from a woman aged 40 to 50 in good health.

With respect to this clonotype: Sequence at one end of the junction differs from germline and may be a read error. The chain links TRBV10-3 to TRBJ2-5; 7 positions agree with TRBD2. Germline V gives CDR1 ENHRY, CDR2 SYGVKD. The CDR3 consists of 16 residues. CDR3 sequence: CAIGEGASGNQETQYF. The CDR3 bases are TGTGCCATCGGTGAAGGGGCTAGCGGAAATCAAGAGACCCAGTACTTC.

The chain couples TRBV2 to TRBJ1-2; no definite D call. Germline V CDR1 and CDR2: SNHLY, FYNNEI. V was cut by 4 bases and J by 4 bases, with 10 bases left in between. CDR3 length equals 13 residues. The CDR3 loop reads CASSGERSYGYTF. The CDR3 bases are TGTGCCAGCAGTGGGGAGAGGTCCTATGGCTACACCTTC.

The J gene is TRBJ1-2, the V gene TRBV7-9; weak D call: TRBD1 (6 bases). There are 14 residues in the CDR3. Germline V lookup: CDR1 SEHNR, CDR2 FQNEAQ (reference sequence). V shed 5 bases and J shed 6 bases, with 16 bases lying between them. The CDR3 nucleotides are TGTGCCAGCAGCCCGCGGACAGCGTCGAATGGCTACACCTTC. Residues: CASSPRTASNGYTF.

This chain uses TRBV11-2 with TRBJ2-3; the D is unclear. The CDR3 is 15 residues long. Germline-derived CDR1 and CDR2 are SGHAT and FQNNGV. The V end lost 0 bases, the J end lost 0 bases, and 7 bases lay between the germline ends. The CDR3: CASSLEGKSTDTQYF. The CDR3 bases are TGTGCCAGCAGCTTAGAAGGGAAGAGCACAGATACGCAGTATTTT. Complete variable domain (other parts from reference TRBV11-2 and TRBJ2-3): EAGVAQSPRYKIIEKRQSVAFWCNPISGHATLYWYQQILGQGPKLLIQFQNNGVVDDSQLPKDRFSAERLKGVDSTLKIQPAKLEDSAVYLCASSLEGKSTDTQYFGPGTRLTVL.

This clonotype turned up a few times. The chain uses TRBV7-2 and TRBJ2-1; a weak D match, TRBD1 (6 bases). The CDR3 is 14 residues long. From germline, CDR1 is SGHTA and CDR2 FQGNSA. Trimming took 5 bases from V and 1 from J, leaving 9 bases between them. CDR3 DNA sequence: TGTGCCAGCAGCGGCAGGGGTTCCTACAATGAGCAGTTCTTC. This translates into CASSGRGSYNEQFF. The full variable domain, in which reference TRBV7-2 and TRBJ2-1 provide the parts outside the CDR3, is GAGVSQSPSNKVTEKGKDVELRCDPISGHTALYWYRQSLGQGLEFLIYFQGNSAPDKSGLPSDRFSAERTGGSVSTLTIQRTQQEDSAVYLCASSGRGSYNEQFFGPGTRLTVL.

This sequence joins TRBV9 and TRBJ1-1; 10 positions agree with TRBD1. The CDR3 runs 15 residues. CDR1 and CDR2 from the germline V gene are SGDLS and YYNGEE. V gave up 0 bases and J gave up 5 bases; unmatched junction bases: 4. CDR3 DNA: TGTGCCAGCAGCGTAGCCGGGACAGGGGAGACTGAAGCTTTCTTT. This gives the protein CASSVAGTGETEAFF.

DNA of the CDR3: TGTGCCAGCAGCTCCCTAGCGGGGTTATTGTACGAGCAGTACTTC. It is translated as CASSSLAGLLYEQYF. The chain couples TRBV28 to TRBJ2-7; TRBD2 aligns across 9 bases. Germline V CDR1 and CDR2: MDHEN, SYDVKM. CDR3 length: 15 residues. J lost 4 bases, V lost 6 bases, and 10 bases had no gene match. Together with reference TRBV28 and TRBJ2-7, the CDR3 gives the full variable domain: DVKVTQSSRYLVKRTGEKVFLECVQDMDHENMFWYRQDPGLGLRLIYFSYDVKMKEKGDIPEGYSVSREKKERFSLILESASTNQTSMYLCASSSLAGLLYEQYFGPGTRLTVT.

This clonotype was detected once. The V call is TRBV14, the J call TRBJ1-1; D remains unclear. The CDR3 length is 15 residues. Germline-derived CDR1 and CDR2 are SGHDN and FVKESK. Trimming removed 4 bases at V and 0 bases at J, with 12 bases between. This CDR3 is CASSRQTRLNTEAFF. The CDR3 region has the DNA TGTGCCAGCAGCCGCCAAACCCGGCTGAACACTGAAGCTTTCTTT.

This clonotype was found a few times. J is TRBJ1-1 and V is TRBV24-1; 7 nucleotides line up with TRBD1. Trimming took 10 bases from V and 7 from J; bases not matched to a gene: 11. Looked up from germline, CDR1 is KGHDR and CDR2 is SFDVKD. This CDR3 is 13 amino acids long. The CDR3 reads CATQGEGGGEAFF. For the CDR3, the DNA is TGTGCCACTCAAGGAGAAGGGGGCGGTGAAGCTTTCTTT.

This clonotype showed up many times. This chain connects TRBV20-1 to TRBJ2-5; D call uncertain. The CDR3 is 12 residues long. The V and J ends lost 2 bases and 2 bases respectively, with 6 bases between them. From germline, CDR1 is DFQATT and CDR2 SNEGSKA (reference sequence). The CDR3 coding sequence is TGCAGTGCTAGAATATGGCAAGAGACCCAGTACTTC. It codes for CSARIWQETQYF.

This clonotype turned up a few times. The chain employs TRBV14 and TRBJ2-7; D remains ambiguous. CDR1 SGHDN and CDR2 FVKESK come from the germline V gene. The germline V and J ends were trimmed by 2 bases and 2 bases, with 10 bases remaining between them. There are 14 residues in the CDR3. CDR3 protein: CASSQHSGAYEQYF. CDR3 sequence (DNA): TGTGCCAGCAGCCAACATTCCGGAGCCTACGAGCAGTACTTC.

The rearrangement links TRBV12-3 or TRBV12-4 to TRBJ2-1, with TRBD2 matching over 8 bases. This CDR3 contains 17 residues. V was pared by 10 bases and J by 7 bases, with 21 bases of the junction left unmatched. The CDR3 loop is CATSPTGKSGSWNEQFF. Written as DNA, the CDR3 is TGTGCCACCTCTCCGACTGGGAAGAGCGGGAGCTGGAATGAGCAGTTCTTC.

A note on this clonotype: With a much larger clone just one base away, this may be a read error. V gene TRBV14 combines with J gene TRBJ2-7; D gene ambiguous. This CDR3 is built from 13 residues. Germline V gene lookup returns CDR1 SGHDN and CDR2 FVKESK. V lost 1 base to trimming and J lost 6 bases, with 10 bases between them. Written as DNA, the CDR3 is TGTGCCAGCAGCCAAGGTGGGGTGTTCGAGCAGTACTTC. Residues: CASSQGGVFEQYF.

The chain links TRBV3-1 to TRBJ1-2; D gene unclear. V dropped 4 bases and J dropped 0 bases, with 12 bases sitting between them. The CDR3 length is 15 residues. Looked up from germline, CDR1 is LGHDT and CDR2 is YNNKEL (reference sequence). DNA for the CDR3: TGTGCCAGCAGCCTTGGGTCCTCAGCTAACTATGGCTACACCTTC. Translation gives CASSLGSSANYGYTF.

The CDR3 DNA reads TGCAGCCAAGGCCGGATACAGGGAGCAGATACGCAGTATTTT. It translates to CSQGRIQGADTQYF. The rearrangement uses TRBV29-1 and TRBJ2-3; TRBD1 is a possible D gene (6 bases). Germline-derived CDR1 and CDR2 are SQVTM and ANQGSEA. Trimming took off 8 bases at V and 4 bases at J, with 19 bases between the two ends. The CDR3 covers 14 residues.

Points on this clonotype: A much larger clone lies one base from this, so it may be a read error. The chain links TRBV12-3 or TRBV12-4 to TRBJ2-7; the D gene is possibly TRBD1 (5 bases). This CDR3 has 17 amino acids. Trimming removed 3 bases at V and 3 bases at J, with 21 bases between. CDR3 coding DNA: TGTGCCAGCAGTTTGTCAGGGCGTTTTTCTTCCGACTACGAGCAGTACTTC. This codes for CASSLSGRFSSDYEQYF.

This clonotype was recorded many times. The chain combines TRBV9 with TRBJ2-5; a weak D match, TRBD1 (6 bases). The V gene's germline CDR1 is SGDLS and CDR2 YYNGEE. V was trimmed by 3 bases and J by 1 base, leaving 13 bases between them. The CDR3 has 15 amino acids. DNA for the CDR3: TGTGCCAGCAGCGGTGACAGGCATCGCCAAGAGACCCAGTACTTC. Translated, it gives CASSGDRHRQETQYF.

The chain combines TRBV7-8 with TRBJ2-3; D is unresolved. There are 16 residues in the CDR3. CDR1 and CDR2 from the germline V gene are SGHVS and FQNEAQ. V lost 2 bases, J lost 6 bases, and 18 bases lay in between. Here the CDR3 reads CASSLTRALGWDTQYF. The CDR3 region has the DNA TGTGCCAGCAGCTTAACCCGCGCCCTAGGGTGGGATACGCAGTATTTT.

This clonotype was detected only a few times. The CDR3 nucleotides read TGTGCCAGCAGTTTGAGGGCCAGGCTAAGTACAGATACGCAGTATTTT. This gives the protein CASSLRARLSTDTQYF. The chain joins TRBV28 to TRBJ2-3; TRBD2 might be the D (5 bases). Deletions cut 3 bases from V and 3 bases from J, with 16 bases between. This CDR3 is built from 16 residues. The germline V gene has CDR1 MDHEN and CDR2 SYDVKM.

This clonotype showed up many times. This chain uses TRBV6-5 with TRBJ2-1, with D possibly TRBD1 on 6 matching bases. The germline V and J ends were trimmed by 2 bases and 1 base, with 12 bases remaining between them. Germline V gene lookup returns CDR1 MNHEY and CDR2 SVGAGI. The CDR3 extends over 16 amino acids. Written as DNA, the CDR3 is TGTGCCAGCAGTTACACTCAGGGGCGTTCCTACAATGAGCAGTTCTTC. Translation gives CASSYTQGRSYNEQFF.

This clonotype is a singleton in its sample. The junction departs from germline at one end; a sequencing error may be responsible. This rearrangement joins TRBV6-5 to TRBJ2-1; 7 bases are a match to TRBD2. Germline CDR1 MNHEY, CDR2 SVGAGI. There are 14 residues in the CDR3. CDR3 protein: CAGSYSVSAGEQFF. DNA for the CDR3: TGTGCCGGCAGTTACTCGGTTTCAGCGGGGGAGCAGTTCTTC.

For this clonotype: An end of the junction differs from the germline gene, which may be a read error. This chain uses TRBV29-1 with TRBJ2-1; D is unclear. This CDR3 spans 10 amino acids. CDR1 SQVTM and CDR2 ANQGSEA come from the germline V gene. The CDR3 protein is CSVADNERFF. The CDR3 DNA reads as TGCAGCGTTGCTGACAATGAGCGGTTCTTC.

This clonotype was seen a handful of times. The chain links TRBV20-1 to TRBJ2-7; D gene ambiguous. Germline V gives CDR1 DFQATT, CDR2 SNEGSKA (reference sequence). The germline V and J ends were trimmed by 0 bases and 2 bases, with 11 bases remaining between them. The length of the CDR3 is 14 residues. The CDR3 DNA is TGCAGTGCTAGAGATAAGACTTTGACCTACGAGCAGTACTTC. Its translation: CSARDKTLTYEQYF.

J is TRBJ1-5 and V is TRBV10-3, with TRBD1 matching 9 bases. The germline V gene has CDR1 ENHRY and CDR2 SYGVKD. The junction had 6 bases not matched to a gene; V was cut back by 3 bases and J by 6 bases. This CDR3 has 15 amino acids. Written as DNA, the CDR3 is TGTGCCATCAGTGAAGGGACAGGGTTCGTTCAGCCCCAGCATTTT. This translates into CAISEGTGFVQPQHF.

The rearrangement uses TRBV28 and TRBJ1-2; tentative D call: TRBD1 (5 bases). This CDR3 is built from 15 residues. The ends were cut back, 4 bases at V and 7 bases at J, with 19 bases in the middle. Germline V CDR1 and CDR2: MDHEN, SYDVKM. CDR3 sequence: CASSSWGGTPLGYTF. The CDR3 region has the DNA TGTGCCAGCAGTTCTTGGGGGGGGACTCCACTTGGCTACACCTTC.

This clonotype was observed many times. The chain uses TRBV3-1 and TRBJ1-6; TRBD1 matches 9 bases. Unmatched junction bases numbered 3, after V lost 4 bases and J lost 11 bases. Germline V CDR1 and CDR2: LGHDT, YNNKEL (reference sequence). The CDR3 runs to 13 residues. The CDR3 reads CASSRDRVTPLHF. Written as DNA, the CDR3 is TGTGCCAGCAGCCGGGACAGGGTAACACCCCTCCACTTT.

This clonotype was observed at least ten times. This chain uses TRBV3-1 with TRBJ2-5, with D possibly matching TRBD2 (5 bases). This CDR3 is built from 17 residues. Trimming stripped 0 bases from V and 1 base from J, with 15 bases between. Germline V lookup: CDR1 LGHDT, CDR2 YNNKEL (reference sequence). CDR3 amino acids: CASSQEEGLLSQETQYF. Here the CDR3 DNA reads TGTGCCAGCAGCCAAGAAGAGGGTCTTTTGAGCCAAGAGACCCAGTACTTC.